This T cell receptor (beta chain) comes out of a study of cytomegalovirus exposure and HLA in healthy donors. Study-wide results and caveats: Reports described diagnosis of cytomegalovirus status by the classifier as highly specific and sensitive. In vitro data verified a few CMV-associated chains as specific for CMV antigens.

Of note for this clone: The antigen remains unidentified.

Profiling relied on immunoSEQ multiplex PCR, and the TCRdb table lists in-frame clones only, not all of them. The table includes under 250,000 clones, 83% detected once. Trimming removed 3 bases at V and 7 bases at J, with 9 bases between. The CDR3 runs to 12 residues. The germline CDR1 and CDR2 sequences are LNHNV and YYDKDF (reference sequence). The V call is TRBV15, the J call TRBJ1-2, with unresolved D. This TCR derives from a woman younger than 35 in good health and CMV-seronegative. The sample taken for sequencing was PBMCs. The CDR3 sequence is CATSRDWRGYTF. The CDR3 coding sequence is TGTGCCACCAGCAGGGACTGGCGTGGCTACACCTTC.